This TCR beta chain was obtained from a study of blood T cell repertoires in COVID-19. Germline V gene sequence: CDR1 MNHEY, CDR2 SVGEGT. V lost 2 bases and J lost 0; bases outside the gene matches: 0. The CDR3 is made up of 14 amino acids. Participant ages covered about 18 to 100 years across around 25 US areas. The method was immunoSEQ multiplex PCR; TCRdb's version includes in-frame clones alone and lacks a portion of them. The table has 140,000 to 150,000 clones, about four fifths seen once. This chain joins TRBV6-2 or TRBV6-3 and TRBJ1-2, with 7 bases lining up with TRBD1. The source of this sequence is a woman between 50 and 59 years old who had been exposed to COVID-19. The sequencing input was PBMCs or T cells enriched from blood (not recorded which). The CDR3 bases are TGTGCCAGCAGTTACGGGACAGCTAACTATGGCTACACCTTC. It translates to CASSYGTANYGYTF.